This passage covers 30 T cell receptor beta chains from one sample sequenced in a study of early T cells in non-severe SARS-CoV-2 infection. TCRdb itself ran the 5' RACE reads through MiXCR, one entry per CDR3 protein. The data hold about 33,000 distinct CDR3 sequences, with around 7% observed a single time. The sequencing input was whole blood. Source of these receptors: an adult who was a healthcare worker with PCR-confirmed SARS-CoV-2 infection or an uninfected control (not recorded which).

The table lists this clonotype with many counts. This chain uses TRBV27 with TRBJ1-5; TRBD1 aligns across 8 bases. The germline gives CDR1 MNHEY, CDR2 SMNVEV (reference sequence). Trimming cost V 5 bases and J 2 bases; bases outside gene matches: 11. CDR3 size: 17 residues. For the CDR3, the DNA is TGTGCCAGCAGTGTCACCGGGACAGGATTCGGCAATCAGCCCCAGCATTTT. Amino acids: CASSVTGTGFGNQPQHF.

This clonotype was recorded many times. This sequence joins TRBV20-1 and TRBJ2-7; 13 bases align to TRBD2. With 6 bases clipped from V and 4 bases from J, the junction kept 9 bases outside the gene matches. The germline V gene has CDR1 DFQATT and CDR2 SNEGSKA (reference sequence). This CDR3 has 15 amino acids. DNA of the CDR3: TGCAGTGCACCCCCTGGGACTAGCGGGATGTACGAGCAGTACTTC. It yields the protein CSAPPGTSGMYEQYF.

This clonotype was counted many times. V and J are TRBV7-9 and TRBJ2-7, with D possibly being TRBD2 (6 bases). Trimming left V 3 bases short and J 0 bases short, with 15 bases between. The germline gives CDR1 SEHNR, CDR2 FQNEAQ (reference sequence). The CDR3 extends over 16 amino acids. The CDR3 sequence is CASSFHTGVSSYEQYF. In nucleotides, the CDR3 is TGTGCCAGCAGCTTTCATACGGGGGTGTCCTCCTACGAGCAGTACTTC.

The chain joins TRBV18 to TRBJ2-2, with 7 bases lining up with TRBD1. This CDR3 has 14 residues. Looked up from germline, CDR1 is KGHSH and CDR2 is LQKENI. V dropped 6 bases and J dropped 3; count of bases not matched to a gene: 4. CDR3 protein: CASSPGQDTGELFF. The CDR3 DNA follows: TGTGCCAGCTCCCCCGGACAGGACACCGGGGAGCTGTTTTTT. The complete variable domain, with remaining parts taken from reference TRBV18 and TRBJ2-2, reads NAGVMQNPRHLVRRRGQEARLRCSPMKGHSHVYWYRQLPEEGLKFMVYLQKENIIDESGMPKERFSAEFPKEGPSILRIQQVVRGDSAAYFCASSPGQDTGELFFGEGSRLTVL.

This clonotype was observed at least ten times. This chain links TRBV7-8 with TRBJ2-5; 12 bases fit TRBD2. This CDR3 spans 15 amino acids. CDR1 SGHVS and CDR2 FQNEAQ come from the germline V gene. The V gene end was trimmed by 4 bases and the J gene end by 5 bases; junction bases not matched to a gene: 5. The CDR3 here is CASSSPLAGGETQYF. The CDR3, as DNA: TGTGCCAGCAGCTCCCCCCTAGCGGGAGGGGAGACCCAGTACTTC.

In this sample, this clonotype turned up a few times. The chain couples TRBV20-1 to TRBJ2-1; D is possibly TRBD1 (5 bases). The CDR3 runs 15 residues. CDR1 and CDR2 (germline): DFQATT, SNEGSKA (reference sequence). With 0 bases removed from V and 9 bases from J, the gap between germline ends came to 18 bases. As DNA, the CDR3 is TGCAGTGCTAGAGATAACAGATTGCTTAGGGGTGAGCAGTTCTTC. Translated: CSARDNRLLRGEQFF.

Many counts were recorded for this clonotype. This chain uses TRBV20-1 with TRBJ2-7; 7 nucleotides align to TRBD2. CDR1 and CDR2 (germline): DFQATT, SNEGSKA (reference sequence). The CDR3 runs to 16 residues. Unmatched junction bases numbered 10, after V lost 0 bases and J lost 2 bases. This chain's CDR3 is CSAREVLQREAYEQYF. The CDR3 DNA reads as TGCAGTGCTAGAGAGGTCCTGCAGCGGGAAGCCTACGAGCAGTACTTC.

This clonotype was seen many times. The J gene is TRBJ1-1, the V gene TRBV7-3; 9 bases agree with TRBD1. The CDR3 has 15 amino acids. With V trimmed by 0 bases and J by 5 bases, 4 bases remained unmatched. The germline CDR1 and CDR2 sequences are SGHTA and FQGTGA. CDR3 in DNA: TGTGCCAGCAGCTTAACGGGACAGGGTTTGACTGAAGCTTTCTTT. It is translated as CASSLTGQGLTEAFF.

V and J are TRBV11-3 and TRBJ2-1; no reliable D call. The CDR3 covers 13 residues. Trimming removed 4 bases from V and 8 bases from J, with 12 bases in between. Germline loops: CDR1 SGHNT, CDR2 YENEEA. The CDR3 sequence: CASSSWVGDEQFF. CDR3 DNA sequence: TGTGCCAGCAGCTCCTGGGTTGGGGATGAGCAGTTCTTC. Full variable domain (missing parts from reference TRBV11-3 and TRBJ2-1): EAGVVQSPRYKIIEKKQPVAFWCNPISGHNTLYWYLQNLGQGPELLIRYENEEAVDDSQLPKDRFSAERLKGVDSTLKIQPAELGDSAVYLCASSSWVGDEQFFGPGTRLTVL.

This clonotype was counted only a few times. The chain employs TRBV5-1 and TRBJ1-1; no clear D gene. The CDR3 runs 13 residues. CDR1 and CDR2 from the germline V gene are SGHRS and YFSETQ. V was cut by 1 base and J by 0 bases, with 4 bases left in between. In DNA form, the CDR3 reads TGCGCCAGCAGCTTGTCAATGAACACTGAAGCTTTCTTT. Its protein is CASSLSMNTEAFF.

This clonotype was counted only a few times. The chain recombines TRBV6-5 with TRBJ1-5; tentatively, D is TRBD1 (5 bases). Per germline, CDR1 MNHEY and CDR2 SVGAGI. The CDR3 totals 14 residues. Trimming removed 6 bases from V and 3 bases from J, with 12 bases in between. The CDR3 DNA reads as TGTGCCAGCAGAGAGGGGCTATCCAATCAGCCCCAGCATTTT. The encoded protein is CASREGLSNQPQHF.

This clonotype has just a few counts. V gene TRBV7-3 combines with J gene TRBJ2-5, with D hard to call. Germline V gives CDR1 SGHTA, CDR2 FQGTGA. Between the trimmed V and J ends, which lost 2 bases and 3 bases, there was a span of 10 bases. The CDR3 length is 14 residues. In DNA, the CDR3 is TGTGCCAGCAGCTTAGATCGCACCGAAGAGACCCAGTACTTC. This gives the protein CASSLDRTEETQYF.

The chain recombines TRBV9 with TRBJ1-1, with 9 bases fitting TRBD1. The V and J ends lost 4 bases and 3 bases, in that order; junction bases with no gene match: 4. The length of the CDR3 is 14 residues. Germline CDR1 is SGDLS and CDR2 is YYNGEE. The CDR3, as DNA: TGTGCCAGCAGCCGGACAGGGGATTACACTGAAGCTTTCTTT. Protein sequence: CASSRTGDYTEAFF.

This clonotype has a handful of counts. The chain recombines TRBV20-1 with TRBJ2-1, with TRBD2 identical over 11 bases. V trimming: 6 bases; J trimming: 8 bases; junction bases outside the gene matches: 9. The CDR3 is made up of 14 amino acids. CDR1 DFQATT and CDR2 SNEGSKA come from the germline V gene (reference sequence). The CDR3 region has the DNA TGCAGTGCCCCAATCCGGACTAGCGGGTATGAGCAGTTCTTC. Its protein product is CSAPIRTSGYEQFF.

This clonotype was counted at least ten times. In DNA form, the CDR3 reads TGTGCCATCAGTGAGTCGAGTCTCATCATCGGGTACTTC. Translated: CAISESSLIIGYF. The rearrangement joins TRBV10-3 to TRBJ2-7; D gene unclear. V was pared by 0 bases and J by 12 bases, with 15 bases between. The CDR3 spans 13 residues. Germline V CDR1 and CDR2: ENHRY, SYGVKD.

The rearrangement joins TRBV28 to TRBJ2-5, with D possibly being TRBD2 (5 bases). The germline CDR1 and CDR2 sequences are MDHEN and SYDVKM. The length of the CDR3 is 14 residues. The germline V and J ends were trimmed by 1 base and 4 bases, with 10 bases remaining between them. The CDR3 loop reads CASSLLGSGETQYF. The CDR3 nucleotides are TGTGCCAGCAGTTTATTAGGCAGCGGAGAGACCCAGTACTTC.

This clonotype was counted many times. V usage is TRBV7-8 and J usage is TRBJ2-1; no clear D gene. In germline, CDR1 is SGHVS, CDR2 FQNEAQ. The CDR3 spans 14 residues. V was shortened by 5 bases and J by 3 bases, with 11 bases between the two germline ends. Here the CDR3 DNA reads TGTGCCAGCAGCCCGGGTTGGCTCTACAATGAGCAGTTCTTC. Its protein is CASSPGWLYNEQFF.

In DNA, the CDR3 is TGTGCCAGCAGTTACTCCCTAGAGGGCCACGAGCAGTACTTC. It yields the protein CASSYSLEGHEQYF. This sequence joins TRBV6-6 and TRBJ2-7; D possibly corresponds to TRBD2 (5 bases). The CDR3 sequence is 14 residues long. Germline assignment: CDR1 MNHNY and CDR2 SVGAGI (reference sequence). The ends were cut back, 0 bases at V and 5 bases at J, with 11 bases in the middle.

This clonotype was seen many times. The CDR3 coding sequence is TGTGCCAGCAGATTCGGACTCCTACCCTGGGACTACGAGCAGTACTTC. It encodes CASRFGLLPWDYEQYF. This chain links TRBV7-2 with TRBJ2-7, with D possibly TRBD2 on 5 matching bases. The V end lost 6 bases, the J end lost 3 bases, and 21 bases lay between the germline ends. Germline assignment: CDR1 SGHTA and CDR2 FQGNSA. The length of the CDR3 is 16 residues.

This chain joins TRBV12-3 or TRBV12-4 and TRBJ2-3; 13 positions match TRBD2. This CDR3 region has 14 residues. V shed 6 bases, J shed 5 bases, and the junction held 2 bases outside the gene matches. The chain's CDR3 is CASSGLAGEDTQYF. The CDR3 coding sequence is TGTGCCAGCAGCGGACTAGCGGGAGAAGATACGCAGTATTTT.

There are many counts of this clonotype. The chain employs TRBV7-6 and TRBJ2-2; the D gene is possibly TRBD2 (5 bases). The CDR3 loop spans 15 amino acids. The V gene's germline CDR1 is SGHVS and CDR2 FNYEAQ. V was shortened by 5 bases and J by 4 bases, with 14 bases between the two germline ends. This chain's CDR3 is CASSTTAVGTGELFF. In DNA form, the CDR3 reads TGTGCCAGCAGCACAACAGCGGTGGGCACCGGGGAGCTGTTTTTT.

This clonotype was counted only a few times. This chain joins TRBV29-1 and TRBJ1-1, with a weak D call TRBD1 (5 bases). CDR1 is SQVTM and CDR2 is ANQGSEA in the germline V gene. The CDR3 contains 13 residues. Trimming removed 2 bases from V and 7 bases from J, with 14 bases in between. CDR3 amino acids: CSVERQHQGEAFF. CDR3 nucleotide sequence: TGCAGCGTTGAAAGGCAGCATCAGGGTGAAGCTTTCTTT.

This clonotype has ten or more counts. This rearrangement joins TRBV19 to TRBJ2-7; 8 bases are shared with TRBD1. Germline V CDR1 and CDR2: LNHDA, SQIVND (reference sequence). The CDR3 consists of 16 residues. V shed 4 bases and J 6 bases; nucleotides not matched to a gene: 14. The CDR3 is CASSRRPDRVPGEQYF. As DNA, the CDR3 is TGTGCCAGTAGTAGACGACCGGACAGGGTTCCGGGCGAGCAGTACTTC.

The chain has TRBV9 and TRBJ2-5; tentatively, D is TRBD2 (5 bases). Trimming took 0 bases from V and 2 from J, leaving 8 bases between them. The CDR3 is made up of 14 amino acids. The germline V gene has CDR1 SGDLS and CDR2 YYNGEE. The CDR3 DNA follows: TGTGCCAGCAGCGTAGAGGGAGTTCAAGAGACCCAGTACTTC. Encoded protein: CASSVEGVQETQYF.

The genes are TRBV7-3 and TRBJ1-6, with TRBD1 as a possible D gene (5 bases). V was cut by 3 bases and J by 4 bases, with 7 bases left in between. The CDR3 is 14 amino acids. The germline gives CDR1 SGHTA, CDR2 FQGTGA. CDR3 nucleotides: TGTGCCAGCAGCTTTGACAGTTATAATTCACCCCTCCACTTT. Translated, it gives CASSFDSYNSPLHF.

This clonotype was detected many times. This sequence joins TRBV20-1 and TRBJ2-1; a possible D gene is TRBD2 (6 bases). Deletions cut 1 base from V and 9 bases from J, with 13 bases between. CDR1 is DFQATT and CDR2 is SNEGSKA in the germline V gene (reference sequence). The length of the CDR3 is 13 residues. As DNA, the CDR3 is TGCAGTGCTAGAGGACTAGGCAAGATTGAGCAGTTCTTC. It specifies CSARGLGKIEQFF.

This clonotype occurred many times. The chain has TRBV12-3 or TRBV12-4 and TRBJ2-5; D is perhaps TRBD1 (5 bases). The CDR3 loop spans 14 amino acids. V lost 6 bases, J lost 5 bases, and 16 bases lay in between. CDR3 amino acids: CASRPTGRTETQYF. The DNA of the CDR3 is TGTGCCAGCAGGCCTACAGGACGGACCGAGACCCAGTACTTC.

This clonotype showed up many times. V usage is TRBV7-8 and J usage is TRBJ2-2, with TRBD2 matching over 9 bases. With 4 bases clipped from V and 5 bases from J, the junction kept 5 bases outside the gene matches. Per the germline V gene, CDR1 is SGHVS and CDR2 is FQNEAQ. This CDR3 has 15 amino acids. As DNA, the CDR3 is TGTGCCAGCAGCTCAACGGGACTAGCTACCGGGGAGCTGTTTTTT. Its protein product is CASSSTGLATGELFF.

The chain links TRBV4-1 to TRBJ2-7; 13 nucleotides align to TRBD2. Trimming removed 0 bases from V and 3 bases from J; junction bases left unmatched: 8. The CDR3 runs 18 residues. Germline V gene data show CDR1 as MGHRA and CDR2 as YSYEKL. CDR3 sequence reads: CASSQDTLRTSGSYEQYF. The CDR3 region has the DNA TGCGCCAGCAGCCAAGATACCCTAAGGACTAGCGGGAGCTACGAGCAGTACTTC.

This clonotype has just a few counts. The V call is TRBV28, the J call TRBJ2-2; TRBD1 matches at 9 bases. With 11 bases clipped from V and 4 bases from J, the junction kept 8 bases outside the gene matches. CDR3 size: 14 residues. Germline V gene sequence: CDR1 MDHEN, CDR2 SYDVKM. CDR3: CAYRDRDITGELFF. The DNA of the CDR3 is TGTGCCTACCGGGACAGGGACATCACCGGGGAGCTGTTTTTT.